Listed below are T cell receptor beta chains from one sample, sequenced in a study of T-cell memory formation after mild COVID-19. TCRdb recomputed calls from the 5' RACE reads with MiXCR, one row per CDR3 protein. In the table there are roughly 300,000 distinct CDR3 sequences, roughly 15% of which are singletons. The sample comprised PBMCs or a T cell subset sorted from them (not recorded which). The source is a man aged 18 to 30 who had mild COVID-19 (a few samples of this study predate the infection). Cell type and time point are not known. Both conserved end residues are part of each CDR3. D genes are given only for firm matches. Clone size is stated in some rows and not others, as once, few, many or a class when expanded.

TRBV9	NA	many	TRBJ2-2	CASSVRASHTGELFF	TGTGCCAGCAGCGTAAGGGCAAGTCACACCGGGGAGCTGTTTTTT
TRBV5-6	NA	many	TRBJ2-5	CASSFLETQYF	TGTGCCAGCAGTTTTCTGGAGACCCAGTACTTC
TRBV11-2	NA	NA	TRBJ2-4	CASSLELGRLAKNIQYF	TGTGCCAGCAGCTTAGAATTGGGCAGGCTAGCCAAAAACATTCAGTACTTC
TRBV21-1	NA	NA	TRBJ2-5	CASSNGGTGQETQYF	TGTGCCAGCAGCAACGGGGGGACAGGCCAAGAGACCCAGTACTTC
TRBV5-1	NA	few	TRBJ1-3	CASSLDNTIYF	TGCGCCAGCAGCTTGGACAACACCATATATTTT
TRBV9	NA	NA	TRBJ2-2	CASEVDQNTGELFF	TGTGCCAGCGAGGTGGACCAGAACACCGGGGAGCTGTTTTTT
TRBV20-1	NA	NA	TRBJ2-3	CSARDRTLYSTDTQYF	TGCAGTGCTAGAGATCGGACCCTTTATAGCACAGATACGCAGTATTTT
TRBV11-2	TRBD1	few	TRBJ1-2	CASRRTGGGYTF	TGTGCCAGCAGGAGGACAGGGGGCGGCTACACCTTC
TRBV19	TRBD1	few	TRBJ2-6	CASSTPDRGTSPGANVLTF	TGTGCCAGTAGCACCCCGGACAGGGGGACCTCCCCTGGGGCCAACGTCCTGACTTTC
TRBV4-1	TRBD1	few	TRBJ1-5	CASSQGTGNNQPQHF	TGCGCCAGCAGCCAAGGGACAGGCAACAATCAGCCCCAGCATTTT
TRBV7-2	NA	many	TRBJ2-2	CASSSVAGSAGELFF	TGTGCCAGCAGCTCGGTCGCGGGGTCGGCCGGGGAGCTGTTTTTT
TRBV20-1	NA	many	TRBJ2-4	CSAGGVAKNIQYF	TGCAGTGCAGGGGGAGTAGCCAAAAACATTCAGTACTTC
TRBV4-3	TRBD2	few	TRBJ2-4	CASSQDLGLAGGKNIQYF	TGCGCCAGCAGCCAAGATCTGGGACTAGCGGGGGGGAAAAACATTCAGTACTTC
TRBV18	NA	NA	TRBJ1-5	CASSPLGDSNQPQHF	TGTGCCAGCTCACCACTAGGGGATAGCAATCAGCCCCAGCATTTT
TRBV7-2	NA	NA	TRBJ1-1	CASSLLRYSNTEAFF	TGTGCCAGCAGCTTATTGAGGTACTCGAACACTGAAGCTTTCTTT
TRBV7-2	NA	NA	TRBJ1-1	CASSLVRSVGTEAFF	TGTGCCAGCAGCTTAGTCCGGTCGGTCGGAACTGAAGCTTTCTTT
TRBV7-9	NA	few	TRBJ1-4	CASSFTTNEKLFF	TGTGCCAGCAGCTTTACAACTAATGAAAAACTGTTTTTT
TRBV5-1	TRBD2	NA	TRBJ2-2	CASSLSGRPGELFF	TGCGCCAGCAGCTTATCCGGGAGGCCCGGGGAGCTGTTTTTT
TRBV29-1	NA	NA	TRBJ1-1	CSVEGRWGTEAFF	TGCAGCGTTGAGGGTAGGTGGGGAACTGAAGCTTTCTTT
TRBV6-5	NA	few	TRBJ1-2	CASSYSGGYGYTF	TGTGCCAGCAGTTACTCAGGGGGCTATGGCTACACCTTC
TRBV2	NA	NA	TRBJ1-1	CASSERRADSPEAFF	TGTGCCAGCAGTGAGCGGAGGGCGGATTCTCCTGAAGCTTTCTTT
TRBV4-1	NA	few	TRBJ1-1	CASSQVSGLLTEAFF	TGCGCCAGCAGCCAAGTGTCTGGCCTACTCACTGAAGCTTTCTTT
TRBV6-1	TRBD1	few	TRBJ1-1	CASHFGQAGTEAFF	TGTGCCAGTCACTTCGGACAGGCGGGAACTGAAGCTTTCTTT
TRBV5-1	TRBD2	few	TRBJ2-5	CASSPGSGLAAQETQYF	TGCGCCAGCAGTCCCGGGTCGGGACTAGCGGCTCAAGAGACCCAGTACTTC
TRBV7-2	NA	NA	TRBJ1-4	CASSLALPGGKLFF	TGTGCCAGCAGCTTAGCCCTTCCGGGAGGCAAACTGTTTTTT